This entry lists 15 T cell receptor beta chains sequenced from one sample in a study of T cell responses to AZD1222 COVID-19 vaccine. Method: immunoSEQ multiplex PCR; TCRdb's copy keeps in-frame clones and lacks some. The sample records under 110,000 clones, 90% being singletons. The sample was peripheral blood, taken 28 days after the second AZD1222 dose. Receptors originate from an adult who received the AZD1222 COVID-19 vaccine.

This clone has only one observation. V gene TRBV7-9 combines with J gene TRBJ2-5, with TRBD2 identical over 10 bases. The CDR3 covers 15 residues. Germline V gene lookup returns CDR1 SEHNR and CDR2 FQNEAQ (reference sequence). Unmatched junction bases numbered 6, after V lost 6 bases and J lost 2 bases. The CDR3 region has the DNA TGTGCCAGCAGGGTCCAACTAGCGGGGCAAGAGACCCAGTACTTC. Protein product: CASRVQLAGQETQYF. The whole variable domain, filled in from reference TRBV7-9 and TRBJ2-5, reads DTGVSQNPRHKITKRGQNVTFRCDPISEHNRLYWYRQTLGQGPEFLTYFQNEAQLEKSRLLSDRFSAERPKGSFSTLEIQRTEQGDSAMYLCASRVQLAGQETQYFGPGTRLLVL.

The sample holds a few counts of this clone. The J gene is TRBJ2-1, the V gene TRBV10-3; 10 bases align to TRBD2. Germline V gives CDR1 ENHRY, CDR2 SYGVKD. With V trimmed by 0 bases and J by 7 bases, 3 bases remained unmatched. The CDR3 sequence is 15 residues long. The CDR3 here is CAISESSGGTNEQFF. In DNA form, the CDR3 reads TGTGCCATCAGTGAGTCTAGCGGGGGGACGAATGAGCAGTTCTTC.

The chain is built from TRBV5-1 and TRBJ2-5, with D perhaps matching TRBD1 or TRBD2 (5 bases each). The V end was cut by 4 bases, the J end by 2 bases, with 9 bases between. This CDR3 has 13 residues. Germline CDR1 is SGHRS and CDR2 is YFSETQ. In nucleotides, the CDR3 is TGCGCCAGCAGCCCGGGACCGCAAGAGACCCAGTACTTC. Amino acid sequence: CASSPGPQETQYF.

The chain recombines TRBV9 with TRBJ1-1; D may be TRBD1 (6 bases). V was trimmed by 1 base and J by 1 base, leaving 8 bases between them. The CDR3 has 14 amino acids. Germline CDR1 reads SGDLS; CDR2 reads YYNGEE. The CDR3 loop reads CASSVTTGNTEAFF. In DNA form, the CDR3 reads TGTGCCAGCAGCGTAACGACAGGGAACACTGAAGCTTTCTTT.

The gene calls are TRBV5-1 and TRBJ1-2; D uncertain. The CDR3 sequence is 13 residues long. Germline CDR1 and CDR2: SGHRS and YFSETQ. V was shortened by 4 bases and J by 4 bases, with 11 bases between the two germline ends. DNA for the CDR3: TGCGCCAGCAGCCCCCCCGGCCCCTATGGCTACACCTTC. Translated, it gives CASSPPGPYGYTF.

DNA for the CDR3: TGTGCCAGTAGTATAAGTCCCAGACGGTATAGCAATCAGCCCCAGCATTTT. This gives the protein CASSISPRRYSNQPQHF. The rearrangement joins TRBV19 to TRBJ1-5; no reliable D call. V lost 2 bases and J 0 bases, leaving 14 bases between the germline ends. The CDR3 runs 17 residues. Germline V gives CDR1 LNHDA, CDR2 SQIVND (reference sequence).

The chain joins TRBV6-6 to TRBJ2-3, with D tentatively TRBD1 (5 bases). Per germline, CDR1 MNHNY and CDR2 SVGAGI (reference sequence). Trimming pared 2 bases from V and 4 bases from J, leaving 13 bases between. There are 15 residues in the CDR3. CDR3 sequence reads: CASSYGVQAPDTQYF. Written as DNA, the CDR3 is TGTGCCAGCAGTTACGGAGTACAGGCGCCAGATACGCAGTATTTT.

The gene calls are TRBV25-1 and TRBJ2-1, with 7 nucleotides matching TRBD1. This CDR3 contains 16 residues. The J segment lost 8 bases and the V segment lost 3 bases, leaving 13 bases of the junction unmatched. Germline V gives CDR1 MGHDK, CDR2 SYGVNS. For the CDR3, the DNA is TGTGCCAGCAGTGACCCCGGAAAGGGGGCGTCCGATGAGCAGTTCTTC. Amino acids: CASSDPGKGASDEQFF.

The V call is TRBV5-6, the J call TRBJ2-7, with 7 bases aligning to TRBD1. This CDR3 region has 15 residues. The V segment lost 2 bases and the J segment 2 bases; nucleotides outside the gene matches: 7. Per germline, CDR1 SGHDT and CDR2 YYEEEE. The CDR3 here is CASSLTGTATYEQYF. CDR3 DNA sequence: TGTGCCAGCAGCTTAACCGGGACAGCAACCTACGAGCAGTACTTC. The full variable domain, in which reference TRBV5-6 and TRBJ2-7 provide the parts outside the CDR3, is DAGVTQSPTHLIKTRGQQVTLRCSPKSGHDTVSWYQQALGQGPQFIFQYYEEEERQRGNFPDRFSGHQFPNYSSELNVNALLLGDSALYLCASSLTGTATYEQYFGPGTRLTVT.

The chain links TRBV21-1 to TRBJ1-2. TRBV21-1 is marked as a pseudogene. The CDR3 consists of 16 residues. The CDR3 coding sequence is TGTGCCAGCAGCAAAGTTTTCCGGGCAACTAACTATGGCTACACCTTC. It encodes CASSKVFRATNYGYTF.

V and J are TRBV5-8 and TRBJ2-2; D gene uncertain. Germline V CDR1 and CDR2: SGHTS, YDEGEE. The V gene lost 1 base and the J gene lost 8 bases, with 12 bases spanning the gap. The CDR3 is 14 residues long. The CDR3 sequence: CASSLPPGRGELFF. In DNA form, the CDR3 reads TGTGCCAGCAGCTTGCCCCCCGGACGTGGGGAGCTGTTTTTT.

This chain uses TRBV7-8 with TRBJ2-1; TRBD1 matches at 10 bases. The CDR3 consists of 16 residues. From germline, CDR1 is SGHVS and CDR2 FQNEAQ. The J segment lost 8 bases and the V segment lost 5 bases, leaving 12 bases of the junction unmatched. CDR3 DNA sequence: TGTGCCAGCAGCCCACGATCCAGGACAGGGGGTTATGAGCAGTTCTTC. This codes for CASSPRSRTGGYEQFF.

V usage is TRBV6-2 or TRBV6-3 and J usage is TRBJ1-5; no firm D call. Germline V lookup: CDR1 MNHEY, CDR2 SVGEGT. V was cut by 2 bases and J by 9 bases, with 5 bases left in between. The CDR3 is 11 amino acids. As DNA, the CDR3 is TGTGCCAGCAGTTACCCAGGGCCCCAGCATTTT. This encodes CASSYPGPQHF.

J is TRBJ1-5 and V is TRBV3-1 (or the pseudogene TRBV3-2); maybe TRBD1 (6 bases). V shed 0 bases and J shed 6 bases, with 12 bases lying between them. The CDR3 consists of 15 residues. From germline, CDR1 is LGHDT and CDR2 YNNKEL (reference sequence). CDR3 in amino acids: CASSQESGASQPQHF. CDR3 DNA: TGTGCCAGCAGCCAAGAGTCAGGGGCGAGTCAGCCCCAGCATTTT.

The chain has TRBV7-3 and TRBJ2-7, with 9 positions matching TRBD2. The CDR3 is 14 residues long. The junction had 3 bases not matched to a gene; V was cut back by 4 bases and J by 2 bases. Germline V gene lookup returns CDR1 SGHTA and CDR2 FQGTGA. The CDR3 loop is CASSWGLAPYEQYF. As DNA, the CDR3 is TGTGCCAGCAGCTGGGGACTAGCACCCTACGAGCAGTACTTC. Combining the CDR3 with reference TRBV7-3 and TRBJ2-7 gives the whole variable domain GAGVSQTPSNKVTEKGKYVELRCDPISGHTALYWYRQSLGQGPEFLIYFQGTGAADDSGLPNDRFFAVRPEGSVSTLKIQRTERGDSAVYLCASSWGLAPYEQYFGPGTRLTVT.